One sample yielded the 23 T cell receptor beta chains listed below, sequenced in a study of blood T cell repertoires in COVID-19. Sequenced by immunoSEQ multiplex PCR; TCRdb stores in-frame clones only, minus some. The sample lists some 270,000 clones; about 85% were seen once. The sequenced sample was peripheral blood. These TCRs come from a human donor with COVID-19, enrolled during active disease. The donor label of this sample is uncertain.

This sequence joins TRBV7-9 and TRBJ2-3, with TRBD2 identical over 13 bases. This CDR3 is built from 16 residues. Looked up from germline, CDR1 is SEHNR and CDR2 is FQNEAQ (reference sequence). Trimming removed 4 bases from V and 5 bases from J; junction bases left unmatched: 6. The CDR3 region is CASSSLGTSGVDTQYF. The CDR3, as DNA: TGTGCCAGCAGCTCGCTAGGGACTAGCGGGGTAGATACGCAGTATTTT.

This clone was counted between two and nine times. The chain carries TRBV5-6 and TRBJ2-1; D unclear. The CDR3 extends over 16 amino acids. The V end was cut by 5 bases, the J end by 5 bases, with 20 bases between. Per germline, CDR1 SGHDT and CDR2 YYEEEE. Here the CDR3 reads CASRFGITKIHNEQFF. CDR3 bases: TGTGCCAGCAGATTTGGCATCACAAAAATCCACAATGAGCAGTTCTTC.

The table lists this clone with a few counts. The CDR3 protein is CASSVVANRDTGNTIYF. The CDR3, as DNA: TGTGCCAGCAGCGTAGTGGCTAACAGGGATACTGGAAACACCATATATTTT. V gene TRBV9 combines with J gene TRBJ1-3; TRBD1 might be the D (6 bases). CDR3 length: 17 amino acids. V gave up 0 bases and J gave up 2 bases, with 15 bases separating them. Looked up from germline, CDR1 is SGDLS and CDR2 is YYNGEE.

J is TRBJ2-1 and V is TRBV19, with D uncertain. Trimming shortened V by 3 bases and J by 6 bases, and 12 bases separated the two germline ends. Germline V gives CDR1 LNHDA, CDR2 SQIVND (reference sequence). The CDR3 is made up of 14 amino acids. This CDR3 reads CASSISHPLNEQFF. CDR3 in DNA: TGTGCCAGTAGTATCAGTCACCCCCTCAATGAGCAGTTCTTC.

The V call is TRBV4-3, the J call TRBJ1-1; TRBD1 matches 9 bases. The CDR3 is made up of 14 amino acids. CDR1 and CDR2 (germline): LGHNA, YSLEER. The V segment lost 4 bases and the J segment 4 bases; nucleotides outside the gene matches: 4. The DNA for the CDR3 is TGCGCCAGCAGCCCGGACAGGGGAAGCACTGAAGCTTTCTTT. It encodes CASSPDRGSTEAFF.

In DNA, the CDR3 is TGTGCCAGCTCGACCGGGCAGGGGGAGACTGAAGCTTTCTTT. It specifies CASSTGQGETEAFF. J is TRBJ1-1 and V is TRBV18; TRBD1 agrees at 7 bases. V lost 6 bases and J lost 5; bases outside the gene matches: 9. Germline V gene lookup returns CDR1 KGHSH and CDR2 LQKENI. The CDR3 has 14 residues.

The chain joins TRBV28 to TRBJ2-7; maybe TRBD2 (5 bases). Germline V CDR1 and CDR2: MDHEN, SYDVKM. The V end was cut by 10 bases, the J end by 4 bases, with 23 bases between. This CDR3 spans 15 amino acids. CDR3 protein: CATHFPTQRTYEQYF. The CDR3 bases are TGTGCCACCCATTTCCCGACACAGAGGACTTACGAGCAGTACTTC.

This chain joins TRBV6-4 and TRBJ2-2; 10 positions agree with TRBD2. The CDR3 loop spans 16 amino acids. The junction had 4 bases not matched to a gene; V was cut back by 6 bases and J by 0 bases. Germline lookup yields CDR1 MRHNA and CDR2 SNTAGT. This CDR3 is CASSRLAGANTGELFF. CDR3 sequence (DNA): TGTGCCAGCAGCCGACTAGCGGGTGCGAACACCGGGGAGCTGTTTTTT.

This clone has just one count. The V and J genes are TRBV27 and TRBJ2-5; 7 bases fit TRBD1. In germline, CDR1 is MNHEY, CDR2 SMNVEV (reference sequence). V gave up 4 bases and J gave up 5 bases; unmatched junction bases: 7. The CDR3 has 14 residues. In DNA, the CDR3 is TGTGCCAGCAGTTCACCCCCCAGGGGGGAGACCCAGTACTTC. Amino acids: CASSSPPRGETQYF.

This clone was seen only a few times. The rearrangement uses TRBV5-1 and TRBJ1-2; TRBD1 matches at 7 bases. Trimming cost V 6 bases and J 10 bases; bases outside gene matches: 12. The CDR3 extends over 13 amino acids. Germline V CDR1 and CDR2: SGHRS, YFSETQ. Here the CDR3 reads CASTPGQGVDYTF. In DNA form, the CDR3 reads TGCGCCAGCACCCCCGGGCAGGGGGTCGACTACACCTTC.

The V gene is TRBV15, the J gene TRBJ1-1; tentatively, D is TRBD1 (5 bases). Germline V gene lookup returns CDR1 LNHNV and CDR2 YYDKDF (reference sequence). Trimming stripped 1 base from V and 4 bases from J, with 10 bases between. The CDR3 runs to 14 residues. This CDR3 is CATSRGVRGTEAFF. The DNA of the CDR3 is TGTGCCACCAGCAGAGGAGTTAGGGGCACTGAAGCTTTCTTT.

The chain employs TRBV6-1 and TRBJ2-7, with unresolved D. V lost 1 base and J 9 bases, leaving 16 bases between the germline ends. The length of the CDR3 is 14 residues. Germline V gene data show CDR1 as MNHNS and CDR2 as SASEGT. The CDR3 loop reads CASSEGAIEVGQYF. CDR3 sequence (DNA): TGTGCCAGCAGTGAAGGGGCCATAGAAGTTGGGCAGTACTTC.

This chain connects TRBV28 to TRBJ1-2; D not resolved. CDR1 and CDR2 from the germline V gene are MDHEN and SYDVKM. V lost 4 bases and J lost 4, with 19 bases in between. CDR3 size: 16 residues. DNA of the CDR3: TGTGCCAGCAGTTCCCTGAGGGAACCGAGGGTCTATGGCTACACCTTC. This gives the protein CASSSLREPRVYGYTF.

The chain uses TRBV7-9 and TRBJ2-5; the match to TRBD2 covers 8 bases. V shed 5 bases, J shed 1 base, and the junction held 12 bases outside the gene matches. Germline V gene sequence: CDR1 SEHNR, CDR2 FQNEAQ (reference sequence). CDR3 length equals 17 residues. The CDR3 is CASSLDTSGASQETQYF. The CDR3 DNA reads TGTGCCAGCAGCCTGGACACTAGCGGAGCCTCCCAAGAGACCCAGTACTTC.

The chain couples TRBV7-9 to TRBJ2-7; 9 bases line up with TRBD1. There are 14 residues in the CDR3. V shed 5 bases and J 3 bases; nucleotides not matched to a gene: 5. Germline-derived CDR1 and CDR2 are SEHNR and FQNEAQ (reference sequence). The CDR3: CASSQDRGFYEQYF. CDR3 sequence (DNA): TGTGCCAGCAGCCAAGACAGGGGGTTCTACGAGCAGTACTTC.

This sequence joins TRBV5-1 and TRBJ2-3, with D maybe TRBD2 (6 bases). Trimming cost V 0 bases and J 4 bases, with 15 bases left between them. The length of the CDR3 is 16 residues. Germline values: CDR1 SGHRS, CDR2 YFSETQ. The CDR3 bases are TGCGCCAGCAGCTTGGACCCCGGGAGAAAGGCAGATACGCAGTATTTT. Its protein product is CASSLDPGRKADTQYF.

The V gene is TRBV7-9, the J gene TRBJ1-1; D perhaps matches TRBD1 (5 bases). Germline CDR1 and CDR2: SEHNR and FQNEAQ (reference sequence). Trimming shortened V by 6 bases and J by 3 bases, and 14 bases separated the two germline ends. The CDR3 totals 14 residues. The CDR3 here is CASSLRGRDTEAFF. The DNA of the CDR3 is TGTGCCAGCAGTCTTAGGGGTAGGGACACTGAAGCTTTCTTT.

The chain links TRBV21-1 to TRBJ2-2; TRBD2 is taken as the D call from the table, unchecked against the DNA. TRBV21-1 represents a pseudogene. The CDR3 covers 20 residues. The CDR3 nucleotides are TGTGCCAGCAGATCCTTCCCCCGCTACTGGACTTGGGTGAACACCGGGGAGCTGTTTTTT. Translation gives CASRSFPRYWTWVNTGELFF.

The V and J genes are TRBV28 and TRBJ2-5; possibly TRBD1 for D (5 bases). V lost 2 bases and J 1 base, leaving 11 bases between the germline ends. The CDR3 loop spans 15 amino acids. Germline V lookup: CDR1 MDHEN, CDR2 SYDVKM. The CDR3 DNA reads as TGTGCCAGCAGTTTAATCGGGCAGGGCCAAGAGACCCAGTACTTC. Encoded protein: CASSLIGQGQETQYF.

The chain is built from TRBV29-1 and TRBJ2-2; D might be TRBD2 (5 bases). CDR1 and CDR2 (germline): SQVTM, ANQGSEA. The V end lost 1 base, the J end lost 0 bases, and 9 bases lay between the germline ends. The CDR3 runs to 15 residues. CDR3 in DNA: TGCAGCGTTGAAGGTAGCGTTGCGAACACCGGGGAGCTGTTTTTT. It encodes CSVEGSVANTGELFF.

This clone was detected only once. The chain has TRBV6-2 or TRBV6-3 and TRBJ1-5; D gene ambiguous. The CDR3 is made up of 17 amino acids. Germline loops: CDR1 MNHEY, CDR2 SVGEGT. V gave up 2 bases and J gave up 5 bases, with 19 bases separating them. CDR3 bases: TGTGCCAGCAGTTACGAATTGGGCATCGTTACGCATCAGCCCCAGCATTTT. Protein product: CASSYELGIVTHQPQHF.

For the CDR3, the DNA is TGTGCCACCAGCAGAGATCTTAGGGGCGGAAGGGGCTACACCTTC. Translated: CATSRDLRGGRGYTF. The chain combines TRBV15 with TRBJ1-2; D perhaps matches TRBD1 (5 bases). Trimming took 0 bases from V and 8 from J, leaving 16 bases between them. CDR1 is LNHNV, CDR2 YYDKDF, per germline (reference sequence). This CDR3 region has 15 residues.

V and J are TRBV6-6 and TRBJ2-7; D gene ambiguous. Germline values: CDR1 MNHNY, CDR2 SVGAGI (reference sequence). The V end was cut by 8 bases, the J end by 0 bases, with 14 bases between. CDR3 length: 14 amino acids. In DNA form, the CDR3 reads TGTGCCAGCCTGCCGCAGGCGAGCTCCTACGAGCAGTACTTC. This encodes CASLPQASSYEQYF.